This T cell receptor beta chain comes out of a study of T cells in Graves' hyperthyroidism and ophthalmopathy. RNA transcripts served as the template for amplifying TCR beta CDR3 regions. The primer set for the first-round RT-PCR of the TCR CDR3 was HTBI. TCRdb redid the calling of the multiplex PCR reads with MiXCR, one entry per CDR3 protein. The top ten clones hold around 7.7% of a sample with 450,000 to 700,000 distinct CDR3 sequences, about 43% of them seen once. Aged 18 to 65, the patients had hyperthyroidism that was newly diagnosed and had lasted under 2 months. On this clonotype itself: What it recognizes is unknown.

This CDR3 is built from 17 residues. The V and J ends lost 2 bases and 7 bases, in that order; junction bases with no gene match: 7. Germline CDR1 SGHRS, CDR2 YFSETQ. Study observations and caveats: From stable hyperthyroidism, ophthalmopathy was set apart by a 13 V-J model. With a median lead of approximately six months before onset, the model predicted ophthalmopathy. Blood samples included most of the expanded thyroid clonotypes exceeding 0.001.

This sequence was found in a woman aged 18 to 35 with Graves' hyperthyroidism. This rearrangement joins TRBV5-1 to TRBJ2-2, with 14 bases identical to TRBD2. Sequenced: peripheral blood or thyroid tissue (not recorded which). The CDR3 region is CASSLGLAGGWDGELFF. The CDR3 coding sequence is TGCGCCAGCAGCTTAGGACTAGCGGGAGGCTGGGACGGGGAGCTGTTTTTT.